A selection of T cell receptor beta chains follows, all from one sample in a study of cytomegalovirus exposure and HLA in healthy donors. Sequencing was performed with immunoSEQ multiplex PCR; in TCRdb, only in-frame clones are kept and a portion is missing. The sample includes 150,000 to 200,000 clones, around 82% seen only once; the top ten take roughly 2.8%. The sequenced sample was PBMCs. The source of these receptors is a woman between 18 and 29 years old in good health and CMV-seropositive. Each CDR3 is given with its conserved first and last residue. The D gene is left open where the match is weak. The listing skips clone size in some rows; elsewhere it reads once, few, many or a size class.

cdr3_nt: TGTGCCAGCAGCCTGGGGACAGGGGGGATCATCGAGCAGTACTTC; cdr3_aa: CASSLGTGGIIEQYF; j_call: TRBJ2-7; clone_size: -; d_call: TRBD1; v_call: TRBV7-3
cdr3_nt: TGTGCCAGCAGCTTATCGGGTCGCATGAACACTGAAGCTTTCTTT; cdr3_aa: CASSLSGRMNTEAFF; j_call: TRBJ1-1; clone_size: -; d_call: -; v_call: TRBV11-2
cdr3_nt: TGTGCCAGCAGCTTAGGAGCACGAGAAGAGCAGTACTTC; cdr3_aa: CASSLGAREEQYF; j_call: TRBJ2-7; clone_size: -; d_call: -; v_call: TRBV7-2
cdr3_nt: TGTGCCAGCAGCAACGACAGGGGCGCTGAAGCTTTCTTT; cdr3_aa: CASSNDRGAEAFF; j_call: TRBJ1-1; clone_size: -; d_call: TRBD1; v_call: TRBV4-2
cdr3_nt: TGTGCCAGCAGCTTACACCGGGAGATGGCCTTCGAGCAGTACTTC; cdr3_aa: CASSLHREMAFEQYF; j_call: TRBJ2-7; clone_size: -; d_call: -; v_call: TRBV13
cdr3_nt: TGTGCCAGCAGCTTGGGGGAGGGAGAAAAACTGTTTTTT; cdr3_aa: CASSLGEGEKLFF; j_call: TRBJ1-4; clone_size: -; d_call: -; v_call: TRBV11-1
cdr3_nt: TGTGCCATCAGCCCGAGGGGAGGGGGTCACACCGGGGAGCTGTTTTTT; cdr3_aa: CAISPRGGGHTGELFF; j_call: TRBJ2-2; clone_size: -; d_call: -; v_call: TRBV10-3
cdr3_nt: TGTGCCAGCAGCCGAGGACAGGGAGAATATGGCTACACCTTC; cdr3_aa: CASSRGQGEYGYTF; j_call: TRBJ1-2; clone_size: -; d_call: TRBD1; v_call: TRBV7-3
cdr3_nt: TGTGCCAGCAAGGAGGGTGCCCCTGGAAACACCATATATTTT; cdr3_aa: CASKEGAPGNTIYF; j_call: TRBJ1-3; clone_size: few; d_call: -; v_call: TRBV27
cdr3_nt: TGCGCCAGCAGCCTCGATCCGGGACAACGGGCTTCCGAGCAGTACTTC; cdr3_aa: CASSLDPGQRASEQYF; j_call: TRBJ2-7; clone_size: once; d_call: -; v_call: TRBV4-3
cdr3_nt: TGCGCCAGCAGACGGACTAGCGGGACATTTTGGGACCACAATGAGCAGTTCTTC; cdr3_aa: CASRRTSGTFWDHNEQFF; j_call: TRBJ2-1; clone_size: once; d_call: TRBD2; v_call: TRBV5-1
cdr3_nt: TGTGCCAGCAGCGTAGACCGGAGGGGTGGTACGCAGTATTTT; cdr3_aa: CASSVDRRGGTQYF; j_call: TRBJ2-3; clone_size: once; d_call: -; v_call: TRBV9
cdr3_nt: TGTGCCATTGGGGAGGGACGGTCCACAGATACGCAGTATTTT; cdr3_aa: CAIGEGRSTDTQYF; j_call: TRBJ2-3; clone_size: -; d_call: TRBD2; v_call: TRBV15
cdr3_nt: TGTGCCAGCAGCCCTGACCACGGACAGGTCGGCTACACCTTC; cdr3_aa: CASSPDHGQVGYTF; j_call: TRBJ1-2; clone_size: few; d_call: TRBD1; v_call: TRBV13
cdr3_nt: TGTGCCAGCAGCCACAACAGGGGTCTAGGCTACACCTTC; cdr3_aa: CASSHNRGLGYTF; j_call: TRBJ1-2; clone_size: -; d_call: TRBD1; v_call: TRBV14
cdr3_nt: TGTGCCAGTAGTACCGGACGGGCAGGGGCACCGCATTTT; cdr3_aa: CASSTGRAGAPHF; j_call: TRBJ1-5; clone_size: few; d_call: -; v_call: TRBV19
cdr3_nt: TGTGCCAGCAGTGGGAGACAGGGGGTACCGTATGGCTACACCTTC; cdr3_aa: CASSGRQGVPYGYTF; j_call: TRBJ1-2; clone_size: -; d_call: TRBD1; v_call: TRBV2
cdr3_nt: TGTGCCAGTAGTATATCGGACACACAAGAGACCCAGTACTTC; cdr3_aa: CASSISDTQETQYF; j_call: TRBJ2-5; clone_size: -; d_call: -; v_call: TRBV19
cdr3_nt: TGTGCCAGCAGTGTGGGGCAGTGGAGCAATCAGCCCCAGCATTTT; cdr3_aa: CASSVGQWSNQPQHF; j_call: TRBJ1-5; clone_size: -; d_call: -; v_call: TRBV6-1
cdr3_nt: TGTGCCAGTAGTGAGGGCGGCCGTCCCTACAATGAGCAGTTCTTC; cdr3_aa: CASSEGGRPYNEQFF; j_call: TRBJ2-1; clone_size: -; d_call: -; v_call: TRBV19
cdr3_nt: TGTGCCAGCAGCTTCAAGACCCAGTACTTC; cdr3_aa: CASSFKTQYF; j_call: TRBJ2-5; clone_size: -; d_call: -; v_call: TRBV7-8
cdr3_nt: TGTGCCAGCAGCCGCGGGCATGGTCAGCCCCAGCATTTT; cdr3_aa: CASSRGHGQPQHF; j_call: TRBJ1-5; clone_size: -; d_call: -; v_call: TRBV11-2
cdr3_nt: TGTGCCAGCAGCTTATTGCTGGTGAGGTGGTCCTACAATGAGCAGTTCTTC; cdr3_aa: CASSLLLVRWSYNEQFF; j_call: TRBJ2-1; clone_size: -; d_call: -; v_call: TRBV7-8
cdr3_nt: TGTGCCAGCAATGGGGGCTTGGCCTCTCCGGATAATGAAAAACTGTTTTTT; cdr3_aa: CASNGGLASPDNEKLFF; j_call: TRBJ1-4; clone_size: -; d_call: -; v_call: TRBV28
cdr3_nt: TGTGCCACCAGCAGAGATCGCTCGGGAAGCTATGGCTACACCTTC; cdr3_aa: CATSRDRSGSYGYTF; j_call: TRBJ1-2; clone_size: -; d_call: -; v_call: TRBV15
cdr3_nt: TGTGCTAGTGGAAACTCCGGGACAGGGGTCCTGTACTATGGCTACACCTTC; cdr3_aa: CASGNSGTGVLYYGYTF; j_call: TRBJ1-2; clone_size: -; d_call: TRBD1; v_call: TRBV12-5
cdr3_nt: TGTGCCAGCAGTACTGGACTAGCGGGGGGGACAGATACGCAGTATTTT; cdr3_aa: CASSTGLAGGTDTQYF; j_call: TRBJ2-3; clone_size: -; d_call: TRBD2; v_call: TRBV6-6
cdr3_nt: TGTGCCAGCAGCGCGGACAATCGGCCTCCTGGAAACACCATATATTTT; cdr3_aa: CASSADNRPPGNTIYF; j_call: TRBJ1-3; clone_size: -; d_call: -; v_call: TRBV5-5
cdr3_nt: TGTGCCAGCAGCGAAAGGACAGGGGCACCCCTCCACTTT; cdr3_aa: CASSERTGAPLHF; j_call: TRBJ1-6; clone_size: -; d_call: TRBD1; v_call: TRBV11-2
cdr3_nt: TGTGCCAGCAGCCCCGGCGGGTCCTCTGGAAACACCATATATTTT; cdr3_aa: CASSPGGSSGNTIYF; j_call: TRBJ1-3; clone_size: -; d_call: -; v_call: TRBV11-1
cdr3_nt: TGTGCCAGCAGCTTAGCGCAGGTCACGGATCAGCCCCAGCATTTT; cdr3_aa: CASSLAQVTDQPQHF; j_call: TRBJ1-5; clone_size: -; d_call: -; v_call: TRBV7-8
cdr3_nt: TGTGCCAGCTCACGGACAGATTATGGCTACACCTTC; cdr3_aa: CASSRTDYGYTF; j_call: TRBJ1-2; clone_size: -; d_call: -; v_call: TRBV18
cdr3_nt: TGTGCCAGCAACCGAGGTGCCGATAGTAACACCATATATTTT; cdr3_aa: CASNRGADSNTIYF; j_call: TRBJ1-3; clone_size: -; d_call: -; v_call: TRBV2
cdr3_nt: TGTGCCAGCAGTGAAGAGGAGTTCTCTCAACTACTAGCCGCAGAAGAGACCCAGTACTTC; cdr3_aa: CASSEEEFSQLLAAEETQYF; j_call: TRBJ2-5; clone_size: once; d_call: -; v_call: TRBV6-1
cdr3_nt: TGTGCCACCACCCCTGGACAGGGTAACTATGGCTACACCTTC; cdr3_aa: CATTPGQGNYGYTF; j_call: TRBJ1-2; clone_size: -; d_call: TRBD1; v_call: TRBV9
cdr3_nt: TGTGCCAGTAGTATAGGTGCAGGGGTTATCAATTCACCCCTCCACTTT; cdr3_aa: CASSIGAGVINSPLHF; j_call: TRBJ1-6; clone_size: -; d_call: -; v_call: TRBV19
cdr3_nt: TGTGCCAGCACCTCGCGCCGGTTCAACAATGAGCAGTTCTTC; cdr3_aa: CASTSRRFNNEQFF; j_call: TRBJ2-1; clone_size: once; d_call: -; v_call: TRBV5-6
cdr3_nt: TGTGCCAGTAGTCTACGGGACTCGGGGGATACGCAGTATTTT; cdr3_aa: CASSLRDSGDTQYF; j_call: TRBJ2-3; clone_size: -; d_call: -; v_call: TRBV19
cdr3_nt: TGCGCCAGCAGCCCAAATACAGACCCCTATGGCTACACCTTC; cdr3_aa: CASSPNTDPYGYTF; j_call: TRBJ1-2; clone_size: -; d_call: -; v_call: TRBV4-3
cdr3_nt: TGTGCCAGCAGTTCCTCTAGCCCCGGGGAGCTGTTTTTT; cdr3_aa: CASSSSSPGELFF; j_call: TRBJ2-2; clone_size: once; d_call: -; v_call: TRBV27
cdr3_nt: TGTGCCAGCAGCCCGGGGACAGTCTATGGCTACACCTTC; cdr3_aa: CASSPGTVYGYTF; j_call: TRBJ1-2; clone_size: -; d_call: TRBD1; v_call: TRBV7-2
cdr3_nt: TGTGCCAGCAGCCTGCGGGGCTCCAATGAAGCTTTCTTT; cdr3_aa: CASSLRGSNEAFF; j_call: TRBJ1-1; clone_size: few; d_call: -; v_call: TRBV7-8
cdr3_nt: TGTGCCAGCAGTAATAGGGGCTGGGCCAACGTCCTGACTTTC; cdr3_aa: CASSNRGWANVLTF; j_call: TRBJ2-6; clone_size: -; d_call: -; v_call: TRBV27
cdr3_nt: TGCGCCAGCAGCCAGATGGGGGGGAGTAGTAGCGGCTACACCTTC; cdr3_aa: CASSQMGGSSSGYTF; j_call: TRBJ1-2; clone_size: -; d_call: -; v_call: TRBV4-1
cdr3_nt: TGTGCCAGCAGCCAATATCCCGGGAATGAGCAGTTCTTC; cdr3_aa: CASSQYPGNEQFF; j_call: TRBJ2-1; clone_size: -; d_call: -; v_call: TRBV4-2
cdr3_nt: TGTGCCAGCAGCTTCGGGACAGGGGACGAGCAGTACTTC; cdr3_aa: CASSFGTGDEQYF; j_call: TRBJ2-7; clone_size: -; d_call: TRBD1; v_call: TRBV5-4
cdr3_nt: TGTGCCAGCAGCGCCACAGGGGAAAGAGGACCCCTCCACTTT; cdr3_aa: CASSATGERGPLHF; j_call: TRBJ1-6; clone_size: -; d_call: TRBD1; v_call: TRBV7-3
cdr3_nt: TGTGCCAGCAGCTTGGGGACTAGCCCCCAAGAGACCCAGTACTTC; cdr3_aa: CASSLGTSPQETQYF; j_call: TRBJ2-5; clone_size: -; d_call: TRBD2; v_call: TRBV5-4
cdr3_nt: TGTGCCAGTAGGGATCGACAGGACTATGGCTACACCTTC; cdr3_aa: CASRDRQDYGYTF; j_call: TRBJ1-2; clone_size: few; d_call: -; v_call: TRBV19
cdr3_nt: TGCGCCAGCAGCCAAGCCAGGGGTTACTATGGCTACACCTTC; cdr3_aa: CASSQARGYYGYTF; j_call: TRBJ1-2; clone_size: -; d_call: -; v_call: TRBV4-1
cdr3_nt: TGTGCCAGCAGTCCCTCTAGCGGGGGGGCCGGTACGCAGTATTTT; cdr3_aa: CASSPSSGGAGTQYF; j_call: TRBJ2-3; clone_size: -; d_call: TRBD2; v_call: TRBV27
cdr3_nt: TGTGCCAGCAGCTTGGAGCTAGCGGGGGTTACCGGGGAGCTGTTTTTT; cdr3_aa: CASSLELAGVTGELFF; j_call: TRBJ2-2; clone_size: -; d_call: TRBD2; v_call: TRBV5-4
cdr3_nt: TGTGCCAGCAGCCAAAGGCCCCCCCCGCTAGCCCTCTTTGATACGCAGTATTTT; cdr3_aa: CASSQRPPPLALFDTQYF; j_call: TRBJ2-3; clone_size: few; d_call: -; v_call: TRBV4-2